These T cell receptor beta chains were read from a single sample in a study of T cells in Graves' hyperthyroidism and ophthalmopathy. TCRdb independently ran MiXCR on the multiplex PCR reads; one entry per CDR3 protein. This repertoire shows fewer than 400,000 distinct CDR3 sequences, 16% found once; its top ten account for approximately 35%. The sequenced sample consisted of blood. These receptor sequences come from a man under 40 with Graves' hyperthyroidism. Each CDR3 is given with its conserved first and last residue. The D gene is left open where the match is weak. Size is stated for part of the rows, as once, few or many counts, or as a class when the clone is expanded.

TRBJ2-3 15 - TRBV5-1 many CASSLSRTLGDTQYF TGCGCCAGCAGCTTGTCCCGGACTCTCGGAGATACGCAGTATTTT
TRBJ1-4 13 TRBD1 TRBV20-1 few CSGSEGAGEKLFF TGCAGCGGCTCCGAGGGGGCGGGTGAAAAACTGTTTTTT
TRBJ2-1 16 TRBD2 TRBV7-9 - CASSPQTTSPNNEQFF TGTGCCAGCAGCCCCCAAACGACTAGCCCAAACAATGAGCAGTTCTTC
TRBJ2-7 13 - TRBV3-1 many CASSQGDTYEQYF TGTGCCAGCAGCCAGGGGGACACCTACGAGCAGTACTTC
TRBJ2-1 16 TRBD2 TRBV5-8 many CASSLGLAVSYNEQFF TGTGCCAGCAGCTTGGGACTAGCGGTCTCCTACAATGAGCAGTTCTTC
TRBJ2-1 14 - TRBV27 few CASSFSRTANEQFF TGTGCCAGCAGTTTTTCTCGGACGGCGAATGAGCAGTTCTTC
TRBJ1-1 16 - TRBV5-1 many CASSLGEGGRGTEAFF TGCGCCAGCAGCTTGGGTGAGGGGGGCCGAGGAACTGAAGCTTTCTTT
TRBJ1-1 12 - TRBV20-1 many CSAPERGTEAFF TGCAGTGCCCCAGAGAGGGGAACTGAAGCTTTCTTT
TRBJ1-3 12 - TRBV29-1 few CSGQNSGNTIYF TGCAGCGGCCAGAACTCTGGAAACACCATATATTTT
TRBJ2-7 13 - TRBV11-1 many CANTGSWGYEQYF TGTGCCAACACCGGGTCCTGGGGCTACGAGCAGTACTTC
TRBJ1-5 14 - TRBV7-2 - CASRQTEGGQPQHF TGTGCCAGCAGACAGACAGAAGGGGGTCAGCCCCAGCATTTT
TRBJ2-1 16 TRBD2 TRBV6-4 many CASSRLASSSYNEQFF TGTGCCAGCAGTCGACTAGCATCGAGCTCCTACAATGAGCAGTTCTTC
TRBJ2-7 15 TRBD2 TRBV28 many CASSLVRLAGEQQYF TGTGCCAGCAGTTTGGTGAGGCTAGCGGGAGAACAGCAGTACTTC
TRBJ2-5 12 - TRBV30 many CACARPQETQYF TGTGCCTGTGCTAGACCCCAGGAGACCCAGTACTTC
TRBJ2-4 15 - TRBV2 many CASAPVLDSQNIQYF TGTGCCAGCGCCCCTGTATTAGACAGTCAAAACATTCAGTACTTC
TRBJ2-1 16 TRBD1 TRBV7-3 many CASSKPGTGAVGEQFF TGTGCCAGCAGCAAGCCCGGGACAGGGGCTGTGGGTGAGCAGTTCTTC
TRBJ2-2 12 - TRBV6-2/TRBV6-3 - CASSCTRAMLFF TGTGCCAGCAGTTGCACACGGGCCATGCTGTTTTTT
TRBJ2-1 18 TRBD2 TRBV9 - CASSAPGLAGDSYNEQFF TGTGCCAGCAGCGCACCGGGACTAGCGGGGGACTCCTACAATGAGCAGTTCTTC
TRBJ1-4 16 - TRBV7-9 - CASTFSQGREGEKLFF TGTGCCAGCACCTTCTCCCAGGGTCGAGAGGGGGAAAAACTGTTTTTT
TRBJ1-1 13 - TRBV6-1 many CASSVMGNTEAFF TGTGCCAGCAGTGTCATGGGGAACACTGAAGCTTTCTTT
TRBJ1-6 12 - TRBV28 - CASSLQTSPLHF TGTGCCAGCAGCCTACAGACTTCACCCCTCCACTTT
TRBJ2-2 12 - TRBV30 many CAWSRNTGELFF TGTGCCTGGAGTCGAAACACCGGGGAGCTGTTTTTT
TRBJ1-6 15 - TRBV12-3/TRBV12-4 - CASSFSGRFDTPLHF TGTGCCAGCAGTTTCTCGGGAAGGTTTGATACACCCCTCCACTTT
TRBJ2-7 12 TRBD2 TRBV29-1 many CSVAGDTYEQYF TGCAGCGTGGCGGGAGATACCTACGAGCAGTACTTC
TRBJ1-1 10 - TRBV24-1 many CATQVDEAFF TGTGCCACCCAAGTGGATGAAGCTTTCTTT
TRBJ2-1 18 TRBD2 TRBV7-3 - CASSSPATSGKSYNEQFF TGTGCCAGCAGTTCCCCCGCGACTAGCGGCAAGTCCTACAATGAGCAGTTCTTC
TRBJ2-1 17 - TRBV5-1 few CASTVSGSGQSYNEQFF TGCGCCAGCACCGTGAGTGGTAGCGGACAATCCTACAATGAGCAGTTCTTC
TRBJ2-7 15 TRBD2 TRBV6-5 many CASSYSSGGPNEQYF TGTGCCAGCAGTTACTCGTCGGGAGGGCCTAACGAGCAGTACTTC
TRBJ1-1 12 TRBD1 TRBV6-5 many CASSYADREAFF TGTGCCAGCAGTTACGCGGACAGGGAAGCTTTCTTT
TRBJ1-2 14 TRBD1 TRBV20-1 - CSARGYRGRGGYTF TGCAGTGCTAGAGGATACAGGGGAAGGGGTGGCTACACCTTC
TRBJ2-1 13 - TRBV5-1 many CASSKDTYNEQFF TGCGCCAGCAGCAAGGACACTTACAATGAGCAGTTCTTC
TRBJ1-2 12 - TRBV5-1 many CASSLWGYGYTF TGCGCCAGCAGCTTGTGGGGCTATGGCTACACCTTC
TRBJ1-2 13 - TRBV6-5 few CASSYSAGDGYTF TGTGCCAGCAGTTACTCCGCGGGGGATGGCTACACCTTC
TRBJ1-1 16 TRBD1 TRBV18 many CASSPWDRGRSTEAFF TGTGCCAGCTCACCTTGGGACAGGGGCCGTTCAACTGAAGCTTTCTTT
TRBJ1-6 13 - TRBV7-8 many CASSLGGGSPLHF TGTGCCAGCAGCTTAGGGGGGGGTTCACCCCTCCACTTT
TRBJ2-5 20 - TRBV12-3/TRBV12-4 many CASSVTPAWGSMSREETQYF TGTGCCAGCAGTGTAACCCCCGCCTGGGGTAGCATGAGTCGAGAAGAGACCCAGTACTTC
TRBJ2-2 19 - TRBV5-1 many CASSLDRLDAAGDTGELFF TGCGCCAGCAGCTTGGATCGGCTAGACGCGGCTGGGGACACCGGGGAGCTGTTTTTT
TRBJ1-1 21 - TRBV3-1 - CATPPRESFENRALRNTEAFF TGTGCCACCCCCCCACGGGAATCCTTCGAAAACAGGGCTTTAAGGAACACTGAAGCTTTCTTT
TRBJ2-1 12 - TRBV7-8 many CASIPGRGLQFF TGTGCCAGCATCCCAGGGCGGGGGCTGCAGTTCTTC
TRBJ2-7 14 - TRBV2 many CASSEGHSSYEQYF TGTGCCAGCAGTGAAGGCCACAGCTCCTACGAGCAGTACTTC
TRBJ1-2 13 - TRBV4-1 many CASSQSVGYGYTF TGCGCCAGCAGCCAATCAGTAGGGTACGGCTACACCTTC
TRBJ2-5 12 - TRBV6-2/TRBV6-3 many CASSYSFETQYF TGTGCCAGCAGTTACTCGTTTGAGACCCAGTACTTC